The 17 T cell receptor beta chains presented below share a single source sample, sequenced in a study of shared clonotypes between healthy human individuals. The data were produced by immunoSEQ multiplex PCR, yet TCRdb's version contains in-frame clones alone and is incomplete. Of some 2,500,000 clones detected, around 93% appear once; the ten largest clones hold 0.37%. Sequencing was performed on naive CD4+ T cells from PBMCs. The subset is: CD45RA+ positively selected. These receptors were obtained from a man younger than 35 in good health. Some clones in this sample may be carry-over from other donors' samples.

The J gene is TRBJ1-4, the V gene TRBV28, with 9 positions matching TRBD1. The CDR3 is 15 residues long. CDR1 and CDR2 (germline): MDHEN, SYDVKM. V trimming: 3 bases; J trimming: 6 bases; junction bases outside the gene matches: 5. The CDR3 protein is CASSFTGGRDEKLFF. DNA of the CDR3: TGTGCCAGCAGTTTTACAGGGGGCAGAGATGAAAAACTGTTTTTT. Complete variable domain (other parts from reference TRBV28 and TRBJ1-4): DVKVTQSSRYLVKRTGEKVFLECVQDMDHENMFWYRQDPGLGLRLIYFSYDVKMKEKGDIPEGYSVSREKKERFSLILESASTNQTSMYLCASSFTGGRDEKLFFGSGTQLSVL.

V is TRBV5-1 and J is TRBJ2-6; D not certain. Trimming pared 0 bases from V and 0 bases from J, leaving 10 bases between. The CDR3 extends over 17 amino acids. Germline CDR1 and CDR2: SGHRS and YFSETQ. This CDR3 reads CASSLVSLSSGANVLTF. In nucleotides, the CDR3 is TGCGCCAGCAGCTTGGTCAGCCTTTCCTCTGGGGCCAACGTCCTGACTTTC.

The chain is built from TRBV10-2 and TRBJ1-5; D not resolved. V lost 1 base and J 8 bases, leaving 15 bases between the germline ends. Germline assignment: CDR1 WSHSY and CDR2 SAAADI. This CDR3 has 15 amino acids. CDR3 sequence (DNA): TGCGCCAGCAGTGAGTGGGCAGAAATAGGCAAGCCCCAGCATTTT. Its protein product is CASSEWAEIGKPQHF.

V usage is TRBV28 and J usage is TRBJ1-5; D remains ambiguous. Germline V lookup: CDR1 MDHEN, CDR2 SYDVKM. The ends were cut back, 8 bases at V and 4 bases at J, with 18 bases in the middle. The CDR3 runs to 15 residues. The CDR3 here is CASPPAGRPNQPQHF. CDR3 DNA: TGTGCCAGCCCCCCTGCGGGCCGACCAAATCAGCCCCAGCATTTT.

This rearrangement joins TRBV28 to TRBJ1-5, with a tentative D call TRBD1 (5 bases). The CDR3 length is 16 residues. Trimming cost V 6 bases and J 2 bases, with 17 bases left between them. Germline-derived CDR1 and CDR2 are MDHEN and SYDVKM. The CDR3 here is CASRSLRRGGNQPQHF. Here the CDR3 DNA reads TGTGCCAGCAGATCCCTGCGGAGAGGGGGCAATCAGCCCCAGCATTTT.

This clone showed up just a few times. Other DNA sequences from this sample encode an identical CDR3 as well. J is TRBJ1-5 and V is TRBV2; 8 bases map to TRBD1. Germline CDR1 and CDR2: SNHLY and FYNNEI. With 5 bases clipped from V and 7 bases from J, the junction kept 7 bases outside the gene matches. This CDR3 has 14 residues. For the CDR3, the DNA is TGTGCCAGCAGTCCTACAGGGGGGAGACAGCCCCAGCATTTT. Translating it yields CASSPTGGRQPQHF.

J is TRBJ2-1 and V is TRBV11-2, with 12 bases matching TRBD2. CDR1 is SGHAT, CDR2 FQNNGV, per germline. This CDR3 is built from 15 residues. V lost 5 bases and J lost 5; bases outside the gene matches: 4. CDR3 bases: TGTGCCAGCAGCGCGACTAGCGGGAGAGACAATGAGCAGTTCTTC. Protein: CASSATSGRDNEQFF.

The chain joins TRBV18 to TRBJ1-4; D is undetermined. The CDR3 is made up of 16 amino acids. Looked up from germline, CDR1 is KGHSH and CDR2 is LQKENI. V lost 4 bases and J lost 2, with 14 bases in between. CDR3 bases: TGTGCCAGCTCACAGACGGTGCGTGGTACTAATGAAAAACTGTTTTTT. This codes for CASSQTVRGTNEKLFF.

The chain combines TRBV28 with TRBJ2-7; 9 nucleotides match TRBD1. V shed 5 bases and J 0 bases; nucleotides not matched to a gene: 8. The CDR3 extends over 16 amino acids. The V gene's germline CDR1 is MDHEN and CDR2 SYDVKM. The CDR3 loop reads CASSPLTGGSSYEQYF. CDR3 nucleotide sequence: TGTGCCAGCAGTCCCCTCACAGGGGGCAGCTCCTACGAGCAGTACTTC.

The genes are TRBV11-2 and TRBJ2-1; 7 bases map to TRBD1. V lost 6 bases to trimming and J lost 2 bases; unmatched junction nucleotides: 4. The CDR3 consists of 14 residues. Germline V gene data show CDR1 as SGHAT and CDR2 as FQNNGV. In DNA form, the CDR3 reads TGTGCCAGCAGTTCAGGGGGAACCTACAATGAGCAGTTCTTC. Translated: CASSSGGTYNEQFF.

The rearrangement joins TRBV5-6 to TRBJ1-4; 7 nucleotides align to TRBD1. The ends lost 4 bases at V and 3 bases at J; junction bases unmatched: 3. CDR3 length: 14 amino acids. Germline V gives CDR1 SGHDT, CDR2 YYEEEE. For the CDR3, the DNA is TGTGCCAGCAGCCGTGGGACAGCTAATGAAAAACTGTTTTTT. Encoded protein: CASSRGTANEKLFF.

J is TRBJ2-5 and V is TRBV5-1; D unresolved. The CDR3 totals 12 residues. CDR1 is SGHRS, CDR2 YFSETQ, per germline. Trimming stripped 1 base from V and 5 bases from J, with 6 bases between. CDR3 amino acids: CASSLHGETQYF. The DNA of the CDR3 is TGCGCCAGCAGCTTGCATGGGGAGACCCAGTACTTC.

Worth noting for this clone: Other DNA sequences in the same sample also yield this CDR3. The chain combines TRBV5-6 with TRBJ2-5, with TRBD1 matching over 10 bases. The germline V gene has CDR1 SGHDT and CDR2 YYEEEE. Trimming at V came to 0 bases and at J to 4 bases, leaving 3 bases not matched to a gene. The CDR3 has 15 residues. The CDR3 DNA follows: TGTGCCAGCAGCTTGGGACAGGGGGCAGGAGAGACCCAGTACTTC. It codes for CASSLGQGAGETQYF.

V and J are TRBV28 and TRBJ1-2; D is unresolved. Germline lookup yields CDR1 MDHEN and CDR2 SYDVKM. V lost 8 bases, J lost 2 bases, and 12 bases lay in between. The CDR3 has 13 residues. The CDR3: CASGATENYGYTF. Written as DNA, the CDR3 is TGTGCCAGCGGCGCTACGGAAAACTATGGCTACACCTTC.

The gene calls are TRBV7-2 and TRBJ2-5; 10 nucleotides match TRBD2. Germline lookup yields CDR1 SGHTA and CDR2 FQGNSA. The CDR3 is 16 residues long. V gave up 5 bases and J gave up 5 bases; unmatched junction bases: 11. The CDR3 sequence: CASSPSSGRSGETQYF. Written as DNA, the CDR3 is TGTGCCAGCAGCCCTTCTAGCGGGAGAAGTGGGGAGACCCAGTACTTC.

The chain employs TRBV28 and TRBJ1-3; no reliable D call. CDR1 and CDR2 from the germline V gene are MDHEN and SYDVKM. This CDR3 is 18 amino acids long. The germline V and J ends were trimmed by 1 base and 4 bases, with 20 bases remaining between them. The DNA for the CDR3 is TGTGCCAGCAGTTTATTATATATTCGGACCTCGGGAGGAAACACCATATATTTT. Its translation is CASSLLYIRTSGGNTIYF.

V and J are TRBV28 and TRBJ2-2, with D perhaps matching TRBD1 (6 bases). Germline V gives CDR1 MDHEN, CDR2 SYDVKM. The V and J ends lost 6 bases and 0 bases respectively, with 14 bases between them. CDR3 size: 16 residues. CDR3 protein: CASSSYGQPNTGELFF. The DNA of the CDR3 is TGTGCCAGCAGCTCTTATGGACAGCCGAACACCGGGGAGCTGTTTTTT.